This paragraph covers one T cell receptor beta chain sequence. From germline, CDR1 is SQVTM and CDR2 ANQGSEA. V was shortened by 3 bases and J by 1 base, with 21 bases between the two germline ends. This CDR3 region has 17 residues. The source of the sample is a study of blood T cell repertoires in COVID-19. The overall study: Sites across the United States, Italy and Spain contributed samples from acute and convalescent COVID-19. T cells, B-cell-depleted T cells, or PBMCs supplied cDNA or gDNA.

Authors' data handling: It was from reference gene primer amplification that nucleated cell counts were estimated. This table comes from immunoSEQ multiplex PCR, and its TCRdb copy is limited to in-frame clones, with some not included. That table is the source of V, J and clone size, and D and trimming were worked out from the DNA. In the table there are over 35,000 clones, 75% to 85% of which are singletons. Source material: peripheral blood. V and J are TRBV29-1 and TRBJ1-1, with a possible D match to TRBD1 (5 bases). This receptor was identified in a man aged 65-85 years with acute or convalescent COVID-19. Here the CDR3 reads CSVDGGDWAGENTEAFF. The CDR3 DNA follows: TGCAGCGTTGACGGGGGGGACTGGGCAGGCGAGAACACTGAAGCTTTCTTT.